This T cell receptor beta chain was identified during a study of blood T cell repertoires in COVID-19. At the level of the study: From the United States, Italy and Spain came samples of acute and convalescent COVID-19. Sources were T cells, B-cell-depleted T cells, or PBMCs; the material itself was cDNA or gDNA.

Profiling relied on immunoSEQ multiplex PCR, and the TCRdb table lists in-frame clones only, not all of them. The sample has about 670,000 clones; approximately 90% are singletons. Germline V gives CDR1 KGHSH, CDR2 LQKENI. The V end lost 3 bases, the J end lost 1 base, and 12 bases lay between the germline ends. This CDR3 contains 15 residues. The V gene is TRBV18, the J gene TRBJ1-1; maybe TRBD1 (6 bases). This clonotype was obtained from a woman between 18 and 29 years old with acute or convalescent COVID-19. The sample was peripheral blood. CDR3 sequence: CASSPQGHPNTEAFF. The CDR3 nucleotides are TGTGCCAGCTCACCGCAGGGACACCCGAACACTGAAGCTTTCTTT.